Below, 9 T cell receptor beta chains from the same sample are listed, as sequenced in a study of vaccination effects on CD4 cells after COVID-19 (dated 2022 in TCRdb). The ViraFEST assay stimulated PBMC with viral peptide pools and then used TCR sequencing to identify antigen-specific CD4+ T cell clonotypes by expansion. After approximately 11 days of culture, CD4+ T cells were isolated with the EasySep CD4+ T cell isolation kit. The absence of prior SARS-CoV-2 infection in healthy vaccine recipients was confirmed by negative nucleocapsid antibodies before and after vaccination. The library was built by means of the immunoSEQ multiplex PCR assay. TCRdb retrieved this table from immuneACCESS and kept in-frame rearrangements only. Not all clones are present; in checked studies, unresolved V genes account for under half, and no reason is known for the remainder. This sample is represented by about 41,000 clones; approximately 80% of them were singletons. Around 2.8% of the sample is in the top ten clones.

These receptors' antigens are unknown. The source material was CD4+ T cells from PBMCs cultured with HCoV-NL63 spike peptides, sampled before COVID-19 vaccination. Interpreted using the paper, the cell subset or site label stands for: HCoV-NL63 spike overlapping peptide pool stimulation. These receptors came from a human donor who received a COVID-19 vaccine.

This chain connects TRBV18 to TRBJ1-1; 8 bases align to TRBD1. Germline V gene sequence: CDR1 KGHSH, CDR2 LQKENI. V gave up 3 bases and J gave up 2 bases; unmatched junction bases: 2. CDR3 length equals 14 residues. DNA for the CDR3: TGTGCCAGCTCACCTCAGGGGGCCAACACTGAAGCTTTCTTT. Its protein product is CASSPQGANTEAFF.

This chain uses TRBV19 with TRBJ1-2; D is perhaps TRBD1 (6 bases). V lost 7 bases and J 2 bases, leaving 14 bases between the germline ends. Germline CDR1 reads LNHDA; CDR2 reads SQIVND (reference sequence). The CDR3 consists of 14 residues. The CDR3 region has the DNA TGTGCCAGTACCTCGGACAGAATCAACTATGGCTACACCTTC. Residues: CASTSDRINYGYTF.

The chain uses TRBV29-1 and TRBJ1-5; D is perhaps TRBD1 (6 bases). CDR1 and CDR2 from the germline V gene are SQVTM and ANQGSEA. V lost 4 bases and J 5 bases, leaving 15 bases between the germline ends. There are 14 residues in the CDR3. For the CDR3, the DNA is TGCAGCGTTGTATGGGGGGCCGGGGATCAGCCCCAGCATTTT. Translating gives CSVVWGAGDQPQHF.

V usage is TRBV7-2 and J usage is TRBJ1-2; perhaps TRBD1 as D (6 bases). Trimming left V 5 bases short and J 2 bases short, with 12 bases between. Germline-derived CDR1 and CDR2 are SGHTA and FQGNSA. This CDR3 region has 14 residues. The CDR3 loop is CASSPLGQNYGYTF. CDR3 bases: TGTGCCAGCAGCCCCTTAGGACAGAACTATGGCTACACCTTC.

This clone was detected once. The chain carries TRBV7-9 and TRBJ1-1; possible D gene TRBD1, 5 bases. V lost 5 bases and J 4 bases, leaving 14 bases between the germline ends. The germline gives CDR1 SEHNR, CDR2 FQNEAQ (reference sequence). There are 14 residues in the CDR3. The CDR3 protein is CASSQSVGGTEAFF. The DNA of the CDR3 is TGTGCCAGCAGCCAATCGGTGGGGGGCACTGAAGCTTTCTTT.

J is TRBJ2-1 and V is TRBV6-1; D may be TRBD2 (7 bases). CDR3 size: 17 residues. Trimming removed 4 bases from V and 6 bases from J, with 22 bases in between. Germline V gene data show CDR1 as MNHNS and CDR2 as SASEGT. The CDR3 DNA is TGTGCCAGCAGTGGGACCATAGACGGGGGGCAGCGCAATGAGCAGTTCTTC. Its protein product is CASSGTIDGGQRNEQFF.

The chain uses TRBV27 and TRBJ2-3; 10 bases are shared with TRBD2. CDR1 and CDR2 from the germline V gene are MNHEY and SMNVEV (reference sequence). Trimming removed 5 bases from V and 2 bases from J; junction bases left unmatched: 1. The CDR3 has 14 residues. The CDR3 DNA reads TGTGCCAGCAGTCTAGCGGGGGCCACAGATACGCAGTATTTT. It codes for CASSLAGATDTQYF.

Only a few counts were recorded for this clone. The genes are TRBV27 and TRBJ1-1, with D tentatively TRBD1 (5 bases). Germline lookup yields CDR1 MNHEY and CDR2 SMNVEV (reference sequence). V dropped 4 bases and J dropped 4 bases, with 10 bases sitting between them. The CDR3 extends over 13 amino acids. CDR3 residues: CASSYIGGTEAFF. CDR3 coding DNA: TGTGCCAGCAGTTACATCGGGGGCACTGAAGCTTTCTTT.

The chain links TRBV19 to TRBJ2-3, with TRBD1 matching over 7 bases. Looked up from germline, CDR1 is LNHDA and CDR2 is SQIVND (reference sequence). The V gene end was trimmed by 3 bases and the J gene end by 5 bases; junction bases not matched to a gene: 8. The CDR3 is 15 residues long. CDR3 residues: CASSISQGVGDTQYF. The DNA of the CDR3 is TGTGCCAGTAGTATTAGCCAGGGGGTAGGAGATACGCAGTATTTT.